This T cell receptor beta chain appears in the sequencing data of a study of shared clonotypes between healthy human individuals. Broader study findings: Genetic and exposure-history diversity was limited by the few donors.

Every immunoSEQ plate was one replicate of a subset's evenly spread DNA. Source study methods: Because ImmunoSEQ provided only junction sequences with no quality scores, the filtering differed. Only in-frame clones appear in the TCRdb table, and some are missing; sequencing was by immunoSEQ multiplex PCR. V and J calls and clone size are copied from that table; D and trimming were computed from the DNA. The table shows 2.3 million or so clones, with 80% to 95% occurring only once. Points on this clone: The target antigen is unknown.

CD45RA+ naive and CD45RA-negative memory subsets were separated from CD4+ cells. This CDR3 is built from 16 residues. Trimming at V came to 0 bases and at J to 4 bases, leaving 8 bases not matched to a gene. CDR1 and CDR2 from the germline V gene are LNHNV and YYDKDF (reference sequence). The chain carries TRBV15 and TRBJ1-2; 7 positions agree with TRBD1. The clonotype originates from a man aged 18 to 30 in good health. Some clones in this sample may be carry-over from other donors' samples. The specimen sequenced was naive CD4+ T cells from PBMCs. Stated subset: CD45RA+ positively selected. CDR3 protein: CATSREGQAGGYGYTF. The DNA for the CDR3 is TGTGCCACCAGCAGAGAGGGGCAGGCAGGGGGCTATGGCTACACCTTC.